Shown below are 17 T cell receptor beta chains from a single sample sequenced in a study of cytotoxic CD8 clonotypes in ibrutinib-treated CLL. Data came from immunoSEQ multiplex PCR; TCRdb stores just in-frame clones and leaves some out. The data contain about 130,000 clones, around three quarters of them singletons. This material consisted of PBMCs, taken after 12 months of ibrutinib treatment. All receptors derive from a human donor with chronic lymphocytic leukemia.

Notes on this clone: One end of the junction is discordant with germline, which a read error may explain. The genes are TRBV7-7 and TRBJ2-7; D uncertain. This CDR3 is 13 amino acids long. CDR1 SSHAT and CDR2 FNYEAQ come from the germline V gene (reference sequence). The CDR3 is CASSPHPQDEQYF. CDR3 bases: TGTGCTAGCAGCCCGCACCCTCAGGATGAGCAGTACTTC.

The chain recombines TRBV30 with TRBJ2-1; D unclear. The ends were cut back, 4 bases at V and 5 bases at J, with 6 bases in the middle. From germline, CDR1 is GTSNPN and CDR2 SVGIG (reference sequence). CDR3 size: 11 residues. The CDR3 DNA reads TGTGCCTGGACCCAAAACAATGAGCAGTTCTTC. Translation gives CAWTQNNEQFF.

Here the CDR3 reads CASSFKLDWNTGELFF. In nucleotides, the CDR3 is TGTGCCAGCAGTTTTAAACTAGACTGGAACACCGGGGAGCTGTTTTTT. The chain joins TRBV27 to TRBJ2-2; the D gene is possibly TRBD2 (5 bases). The CDR3 spans 16 residues. V lost 3 bases and J 1 base, leaving 12 bases between the germline ends. Germline V gene lookup returns CDR1 MNHEY and CDR2 SMNVEV (reference sequence).

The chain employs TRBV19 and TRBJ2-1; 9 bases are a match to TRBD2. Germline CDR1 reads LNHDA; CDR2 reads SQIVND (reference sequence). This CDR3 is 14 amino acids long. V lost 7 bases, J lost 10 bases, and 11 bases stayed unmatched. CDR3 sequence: CASTIRGLAGEQFF. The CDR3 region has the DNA TGTGCCAGTACCATAAGAGGCCTAGCGGGGGAGCAGTTCTTC.

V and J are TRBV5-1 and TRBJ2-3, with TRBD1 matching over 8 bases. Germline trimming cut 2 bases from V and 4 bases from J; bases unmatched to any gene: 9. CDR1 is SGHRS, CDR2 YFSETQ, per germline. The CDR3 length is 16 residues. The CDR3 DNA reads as TGCGCCAGCAGCTTTGGACAGGGCACGAGCGCAGATACGCAGTATTTT. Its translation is CASSFGQGTSADTQYF.

CDR3 amino acids: CASGTRGVGTDTQYF. CDR3 bases: TGTGCCAGCGGCACAAGGGGTGTGGGCACAGATACGCAGTATTTT. The rearrangement links TRBV6-1 to TRBJ2-3, with D maybe TRBD1 (5 bases). CDR3 length: 15 amino acids. Germline V gene data show CDR1 as MNHNS and CDR2 as SASEGT. The V gene lost 8 bases and the J gene lost 1 base, with 16 bases spanning the gap.

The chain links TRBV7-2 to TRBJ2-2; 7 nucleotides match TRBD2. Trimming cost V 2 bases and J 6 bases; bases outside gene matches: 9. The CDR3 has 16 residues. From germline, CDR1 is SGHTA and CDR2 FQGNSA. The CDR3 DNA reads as TGTGCCAGCAGCTTATTCCGGACTAGTTTCTCCGGGGAGCTGTTTTTT. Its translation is CASSLFRTSFSGELFF. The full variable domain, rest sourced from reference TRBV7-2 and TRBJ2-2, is GAGVSQSPSNKVTEKGKDVELRCDPISGHTALYWYRQSLGQGLEFLIYFQGNSAPDKSGLPSDRFSAERTGGSVSTLTIQRTQQEDSAVYLCASSLFRTSFSGELFFGEGSRLTVL.

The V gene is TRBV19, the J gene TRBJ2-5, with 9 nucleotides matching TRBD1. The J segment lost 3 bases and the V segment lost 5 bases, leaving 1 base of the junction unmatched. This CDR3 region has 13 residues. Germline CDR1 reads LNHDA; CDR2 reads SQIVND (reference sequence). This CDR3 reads CASSGTGKETQYF. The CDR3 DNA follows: TGTGCCAGTAGTGGGACAGGGAAAGAGACCCAGTACTTC.

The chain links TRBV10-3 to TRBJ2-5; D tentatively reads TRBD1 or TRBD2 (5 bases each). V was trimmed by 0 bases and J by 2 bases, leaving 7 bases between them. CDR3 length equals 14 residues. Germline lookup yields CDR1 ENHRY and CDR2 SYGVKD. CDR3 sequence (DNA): TGTGCCATCAGTGAGTCTGGGGGTCAAGAGACCCAGTACTTC. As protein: CAISESGGQETQYF.

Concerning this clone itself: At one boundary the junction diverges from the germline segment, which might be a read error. The CDR3, as DNA: TGTGCCCGTAGTCGTGGAGCGGGTGCGAACACCGGGGAGCTGTTTTTT. Translating gives CARSRGAGANTGELFF. The chain has TRBV19 and TRBJ2-2; D is perhaps TRBD2 (6 bases). Germline V gene data show CDR1 as LNHDA and CDR2 as SQIVND (reference sequence). The CDR3 extends over 16 amino acids.

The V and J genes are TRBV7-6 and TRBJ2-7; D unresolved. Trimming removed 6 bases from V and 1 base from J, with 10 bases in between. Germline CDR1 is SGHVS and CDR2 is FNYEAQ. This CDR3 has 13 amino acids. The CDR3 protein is CASRDGLSYEQYF. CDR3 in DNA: TGTGCCAGCAGGGACGGCCTATCCTACGAGCAGTACTTC.

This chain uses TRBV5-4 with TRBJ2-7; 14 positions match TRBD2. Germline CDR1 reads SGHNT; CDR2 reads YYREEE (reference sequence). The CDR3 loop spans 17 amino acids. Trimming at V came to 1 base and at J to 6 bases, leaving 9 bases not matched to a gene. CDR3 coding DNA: TGTGCCAGCAGCTTGAATCCGGGGACTAGCGGGAGCGCCGAGCAGTACTTC. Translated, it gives CASSLNPGTSGSAEQYF.

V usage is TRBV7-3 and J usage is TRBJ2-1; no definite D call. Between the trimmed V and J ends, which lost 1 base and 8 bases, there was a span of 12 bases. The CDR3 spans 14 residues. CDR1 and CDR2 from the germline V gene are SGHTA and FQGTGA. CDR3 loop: CASSLSGFNDEQFF. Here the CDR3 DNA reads TGTGCCAGCAGCTTAAGTGGATTCAACGATGAGCAGTTCTTC.

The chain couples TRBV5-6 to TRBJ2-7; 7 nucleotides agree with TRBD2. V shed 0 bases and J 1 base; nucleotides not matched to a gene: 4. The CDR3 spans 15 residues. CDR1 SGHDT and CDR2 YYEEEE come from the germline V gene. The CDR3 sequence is CASSLGASGSYEQYF. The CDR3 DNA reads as TGTGCCAGCAGCTTGGGGGCTAGCGGATCCTACGAGCAGTACTTC. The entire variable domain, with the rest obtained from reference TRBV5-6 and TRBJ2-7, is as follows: DAGVTQSPTHLIKTRGQQVTLRCSPKSGHDTVSWYQQALGQGPQFIFQYYEEEERQRGNFPDRFSGHQFPNYSSELNVNALLLGDSALYLCASSLGASGSYEQYFGPGTRLTVT.

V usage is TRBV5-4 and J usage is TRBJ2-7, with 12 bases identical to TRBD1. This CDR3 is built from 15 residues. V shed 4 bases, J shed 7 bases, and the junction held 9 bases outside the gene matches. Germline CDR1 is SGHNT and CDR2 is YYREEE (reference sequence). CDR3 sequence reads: CASSAPGQGAGEQYF. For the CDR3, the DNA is TGTGCCAGCAGCGCACCGGGACAGGGGGCGGGAGAGCAGTACTTC.

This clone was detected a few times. CDR3 loop: CASKQQGSFNQPQHF. The CDR3 DNA follows: TGTGCCAGCAAGCAACAGGGGTCATTCAATCAGCCCCAGCATTTT. This chain joins TRBV2 and TRBJ1-5, with 7 bases identical to TRBD1. The CDR3 is 15 amino acids. Per germline, CDR1 SNHLY and CDR2 FYNNEI. V shed 7 bases and J 3 bases; nucleotides not matched to a gene: 9.

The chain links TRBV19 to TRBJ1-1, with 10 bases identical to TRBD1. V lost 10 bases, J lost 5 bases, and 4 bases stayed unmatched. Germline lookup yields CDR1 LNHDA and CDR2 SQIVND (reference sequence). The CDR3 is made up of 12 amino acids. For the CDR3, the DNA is TGTGCCACCAGGACAGGGGGAACTGAAGCTTTCTTT. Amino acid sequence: CATRTGGTEAFF.